These T cell receptor beta chains were read from a single sample in a study of shared clonotypes between healthy human individuals. Data came from immunoSEQ multiplex PCR; TCRdb stores just in-frame clones and leaves some out. The sample carries 550,000 to 750,000 clones, 92% recorded once. The sample was naive CD8+ T cells sorted from blood. The receptors derive from a young man in good health. CDR3s include the opening cysteine and the closing phenylalanine or tryptophan. A D gene is named only where the DNA matches it firmly. Expanded clones get a size class; other rows say once, few or many, or leave the size out.

j_gene: TRBJ2-1; d_gene: TRBD1; v_gene: TRBV7-9; abundance: -; CDR3aa: CASSPRTGAVNEQFF; CDR3nt: TGTGCCAGCAGCCCCCGGACAGGGGCGGTCAATGAGCAGTTCTTC
j_gene: TRBJ2-7; d_gene: TRBD2; v_gene: TRBV9; abundance: -; CDR3aa: CASSVGLASYEQYF; CDR3nt: TGTGCCAGCAGCGTAGGACTAGCGAGCTACGAGCAGTACTTC
j_gene: TRBJ2-7; d_gene: -; v_gene: TRBV11-2; abundance: -; CDR3aa: CASSPTTARDQEQYF; CDR3nt: TGTGCCAGCAGCCCCACCACGGCACGGGATCAAGAGCAGTACTTC
j_gene: TRBJ2-5; d_gene: TRBD2; v_gene: TRBV30; abundance: -; CDR3aa: CAWSETSGSRETQYF; CDR3nt: TGTGCCTGGAGCGAGACTAGCGGGAGTAGAGAGACCCAGTACTTC
j_gene: TRBJ2-3; d_gene: -; v_gene: TRBV27; abundance: -; CDR3aa: CASSLSGSSSTDTQYF; CDR3nt: TGTGCCAGCAGTTTATCAGGGAGTAGCAGCACAGATACGCAGTATTTT
j_gene: TRBJ2-7; d_gene: TRBD2; v_gene: TRBV5-4; abundance: -; CDR3aa: CASSAGGASYEQYF; CDR3nt: TGTGCCAGCAGCGCGGGGGGTGCCTCCTACGAGCAGTACTTC
j_gene: TRBJ1-1; d_gene: -; v_gene: TRBV5-6; abundance: -; CDR3aa: CASSAFTGIDTEAFF; CDR3nt: TGTGCCAGCAGCGCCTTTACGGGCATCGACACTGAAGCTTTCTTT
j_gene: TRBJ2-2; d_gene: -; v_gene: TRBV4-3; abundance: -; CDR3aa: CASSQWETGELFF; CDR3nt: TGCGCCAGCAGCCAATGGGAAACCGGGGAGCTGTTTTTT
j_gene: TRBJ2-5; d_gene: -; v_gene: TRBV9; abundance: -; CDR3aa: CASSGGEYQETQYF; CDR3nt: TGTGCCAGCAGCGGGGGGGAATACCAAGAGACCCAGTACTTC
j_gene: TRBJ2-5; d_gene: -; v_gene: TRBV11-2; abundance: -; CDR3aa: CASSLSGPTSPQLETQYF; CDR3nt: TGTGCCAGCAGCTTATCCGGACCAACAAGTCCCCAATTGGAGACCCAGTACTTC
j_gene: TRBJ2-1; d_gene: TRBD2; v_gene: TRBV6-4; abundance: many; CDR3aa: CASSESSGSYNEQFF; CDR3nt: TGTGCCAGCAGTGAATCTAGCGGGAGCTACAATGAGCAGTTCTTC
j_gene: TRBJ1-1; d_gene: -; v_gene: TRBV2; abundance: -; CDR3aa: CATLAGTEAFF; CDR3nt: TGTGCCACCTTGGCGGGCACTGAAGCTTTCTTT
j_gene: TRBJ2-7; d_gene: -; v_gene: TRBV7-8; abundance: few; CDR3aa: CASSLKSDSSYEQYF; CDR3nt: TGTGCCAGCAGCTTGAAGTCGGACTCTTCCTACGAGCAGTACTTC
j_gene: TRBJ2-7; d_gene: -; v_gene: TRBV9; abundance: -; CDR3aa: CASSVGGQGYEQYF; CDR3nt: TGTGCCAGCAGCGTAGGGGGCCAGGGCTACGAGCAGTACTTC
j_gene: TRBJ1-1; d_gene: -; v_gene: TRBV7-8; abundance: -; CDR3aa: CASSPPSMNTEAFF; CDR3nt: TGTGCCAGCAGCCCCCCCTCCATGAACACTGAAGCTTTCTTT
j_gene: TRBJ2-1; d_gene: TRBD2; v_gene: TRBV6-1; abundance: -; CDR3aa: CASRAGLSSYNEQFF; CDR3nt: TGTGCCAGCAGAGCGGGACTTAGCTCCTACAATGAGCAGTTCTTC
j_gene: TRBJ1-1; d_gene: -; v_gene: TRBV11-2; abundance: -; CDR3aa: CASSSLEYSGSEAFF; CDR3nt: TGTGCCAGCAGCTCCTTAGAGTATAGTGGGTCTGAAGCTTTCTTT
j_gene: TRBJ2-5; d_gene: TRBD2; v_gene: TRBV6-1; abundance: -; CDR3aa: CASSDRVAGAQETQYF; CDR3nt: TGTGCCAGCAGTGACAGGGTAGCGGGGGCCCAAGAGACCCAGTACTTC
j_gene: TRBJ2-2; d_gene: -; v_gene: TRBV30; abundance: -; CDR3aa: CAWIQGSGELFF; CDR3nt: TGTGCCTGGATCCAGGGCTCCGGGGAGCTGTTTTTT
j_gene: TRBJ2-7; d_gene: TRBD2; v_gene: TRBV27; abundance: -; CDR3aa: CASSLYGTSGSSGEYF; CDR3nt: TGTGCCAGCAGTTTATACGGGACTAGCGGGAGTAGTGGCGAGTACTTC
j_gene: TRBJ2-7; d_gene: TRBD1; v_gene: TRBV5-1; abundance: -; CDR3aa: CASSFGQGRYEQYF; CDR3nt: TGCGCCAGCAGCTTCGGACAGGGGCGCTACGAGCAGTACTTC
j_gene: TRBJ2-5; d_gene: TRBD2; v_gene: TRBV7-9; abundance: few; CDR3aa: CASSSRVQRGGETQYF; CDR3nt: TGTGCCAGCAGCTCTAGAGTCCAACGGGGAGGGGAGACCCAGTACTTC
j_gene: TRBJ2-7; d_gene: -; v_gene: TRBV30; abundance: -; CDR3aa: CAWTLKGVPYEQYF; CDR3nt: TGTGCCTGGACCTTAAAAGGGGTCCCTTACGAGCAGTACTTC
j_gene: TRBJ1-4; d_gene: -; v_gene: TRBV5-1; abundance: -; CDR3aa: CASSLAQGGEKLFF; CDR3nt: TGCGCCAGCAGCTTGGCACAGGGTGGTGAAAAACTGTTTTTT
j_gene: TRBJ1-1; d_gene: -; v_gene: TRBV28; abundance: -; CDR3aa: CASYSRQVEAFF; CDR3nt: TGTGCCAGCTACTCCCGTCAGGTAGAAGCTTTCTTT
j_gene: TRBJ2-7; d_gene: TRBD2; v_gene: TRBV19; abundance: -; CDR3aa: CASTAGGIGEQYF; CDR3nt: TGTGCCAGTACTGCGGGAGGGATAGGCGAGCAGTACTTC
j_gene: TRBJ2-2; d_gene: -; v_gene: TRBV13; abundance: -; CDR3aa: CASSLTGLGELFF; CDR3nt: TGTGCCAGCAGCTTAACAGGGCTGGGGGAGCTGTTTTTT
j_gene: TRBJ2-1; d_gene: -; v_gene: TRBV5-6; abundance: -; CDR3aa: CASSPPSGLPFGNEQFF; CDR3nt: TGTGCCAGCAGCCCCCCTTCTGGACTCCCTTTTGGTAATGAGCAGTTCTTC
j_gene: TRBJ2-7; d_gene: TRBD1; v_gene: TRBV5-1; abundance: -; CDR3aa: CASSQRDRGRAGRPYEQYF; CDR3nt: TGCGCCAGCAGCCAGCGGGACAGGGGAAGAGCGGGGCGACCCTACGAGCAGTACTTC
j_gene: TRBJ2-7; d_gene: -; v_gene: TRBV28; abundance: -; CDR3aa: CASSPRGSYEQYF; CDR3nt: TGTGCCAGCAGCCCCAGGGGCTCCTACGAGCAGTACTTC
j_gene: TRBJ2-2; d_gene: -; v_gene: TRBV7-9; abundance: -; CDR3aa: CASSHGNTGELFF; CDR3nt: TGTGCCAGCAGCCATGGGAACACCGGGGAGCTGTTTTTT
j_gene: TRBJ2-1; d_gene: TRBD2; v_gene: TRBV7-6; abundance: -; CDR3aa: CASSFSTSGVYNEQFF; CDR3nt: TGTGCCAGCAGCTTTTCGACTAGCGGGGTTTACAATGAGCAGTTCTTC
j_gene: TRBJ1-1; d_gene: TRBD1; v_gene: TRBV5-5; abundance: few; CDR3aa: CASSEWDSMNTEAFF; CDR3nt: TGTGCCAGCAGCGAATGGGACAGCATGAACACTGAAGCTTTCTTT
j_gene: TRBJ2-5; d_gene: TRBD2; v_gene: TRBV7-9; abundance: -; CDR3aa: CASRAGGEGDGEETQYF; CDR3nt: TGTGCCAGCAGAGCGGGGGGAGAAGGGGACGGAGAAGAGACCCAGTACTTC
j_gene: TRBJ2-7; d_gene: -; v_gene: TRBV7-9; abundance: -; CDR3aa: CASTPPGVSSYEQYF; CDR3nt: TGTGCCAGCACCCCCCCGGGCGTTAGCTCCTACGAGCAGTACTTC
j_gene: TRBJ2-3; d_gene: -; v_gene: TRBV27; abundance: -; CDR3aa: CASTISGNTDTQYF; CDR3nt: TGTGCCAGCACAATTAGCGGTAACACAGATACGCAGTATTTT
j_gene: TRBJ1-1; d_gene: -; v_gene: TRBV5-4; abundance: -; CDR3aa: CASSPRENTEAFF; CDR3nt: TGTGCCAGCAGCCCCCGGGAGAACACTGAAGCTTTCTTT
j_gene: TRBJ2-2; d_gene: TRBD1; v_gene: TRBV25-1; abundance: -; CDR3aa: CASSGDREGSGELFF; CDR3nt: TGTGCCAGCAGCGGGGACAGGGAAGGGAGCGGGGAGCTGTTTTTT
j_gene: TRBJ2-7; d_gene: TRBD2; v_gene: TRBV5-1; abundance: -; CDR3aa: CASSTEGSGSGEQYF; CDR3nt: TGCGCCAGCAGCACGGAGGGGAGCGGGAGCGGCGAGCAGTACTTC
j_gene: TRBJ2-3; d_gene: -; v_gene: TRBV28; abundance: -; CDR3aa: CASSFPGDFSTDTQYF; CDR3nt: TGTGCCAGCAGTTTTCCCGGGGATTTTAGCACAGATACGCAGTATTTT
j_gene: TRBJ1-1; d_gene: TRBD1; v_gene: TRBV2; abundance: -; CDR3aa: CASSLSWDRRNTEAFF; CDR3nt: TGTGCCAGCAGCCTCTCCTGGGACAGGAGGAACACTGAAGCTTTCTTT
j_gene: TRBJ2-7; d_gene: TRBD2; v_gene: TRBV9; abundance: -; CDR3aa: CASSARLAGDEQYF; CDR3nt: TGTGCCAGCAGCGCCCGACTAGCGGGAGACGAGCAGTACTTC
j_gene: TRBJ2-7; d_gene: -; v_gene: TRBV13; abundance: -; CDR3aa: CASRRWETASYEQYF; CDR3nt: TGTGCCAGCAGACGTTGGGAAACGGCTTCCTACGAGCAGTACTTC
j_gene: TRBJ2-1; d_gene: -; v_gene: TRBV29-1; abundance: -; CDR3aa: CSVEERSYNEQFF; CDR3nt: TGCAGCGTTGAAGAAAGAAGCTACAATGAGCAGTTCTTC
j_gene: TRBJ1-4; d_gene: TRBD1; v_gene: TRBV28; abundance: -; CDR3aa: CASSKDRGLHEKLFF; CDR3nt: TGTGCCAGCAGCAAGGACAGGGGGCTACATGAAAAACTGTTTTTT
j_gene: TRBJ1-2; d_gene: -; v_gene: TRBV13; abundance: -; CDR3aa: CASSLGGGTGTNYGYTF; CDR3nt: TGTGCCAGCAGCTTAGGCGGTGGGACCGGAACTAACTATGGCTACACCTTC
j_gene: TRBJ1-1; d_gene: -; v_gene: TRBV11-2; abundance: -; CDR3aa: CASSPYRGTDTEAFF; CDR3nt: TGTGCCAGCAGCCCCTACCGGGGCACGGACACTGAAGCTTTCTTT